This TCR beta chain was recovered during a study of neurological immune-mediated disorders. General study points: On phylogenetic grouping, the repertoires of 18 of 34 multiple sclerosis patients fell within one related-CDR3 cluster, constituting a possible signature.

5'RACE with 10-nucleotide random UMIs produced the cDNA. TCRdb ran MiXCR on the 5' RACE reads and lists one entry per CDR3 protein. The sample has over 60,000 distinct CDR3 sequences, 4% to 6% seen once; the top ten hold around 3.4%. This clonotype was seen at least ten times. Its antigen is as yet unknown. From germline, CDR1 is SGHTA and CDR2 FQGNSA. V lost 11 bases, J lost 0 bases, and 6 bases stayed unmatched. The CDR3 totals 15 residues. The sample comprised PBMCs. This receptor was identified in a woman in her 50s with multiple sclerosis. The chain is built from TRBV7-2 and TRBJ2-6; 8 bases map to TRBD1. The DNA of the CDR3 is TGTGCCGGCGGGACAGGTGGCTCTGGGGCCAACGTCCTGACTTTC. Protein product: CAGGTGGSGANVLTF.